The clone carrying this T cell receptor beta chain came up a few times. Its specificity is not known. CDR1 is LNHDA, CDR2 SQIVND, per germline (reference sequence). The V end was cut by 7 bases, the J end by 5 bases, with 15 bases between. The CDR3 runs to 13 residues. The record originates from a study of CD8+ T cells in alopecia areata. Across the study: Those patients who were treated received oral tofacitinib, which was given at 5 to 10 mg twice daily for moderate-to-severe alopecia areata. General study points: Affected lesional scalp, above all in alopecia totalis/universalis, was more clonal than normal scalp.

cDNA reverse transcribed from extracted RNA served as the sequencing template. Measured with immunoSEQ multiplex PCR; TCRdb has only the in-frame clones, and not every one. Of 180,000 or so clones listed, about 72% are singletons. Sequenced material: CD8+ T cells sorted from blood, taken at week 0. The rearrangement uses TRBV19 and TRBJ2-7; the D gene is possibly TRBD1 (5 bases). The TCR was taken from a human donor with alopecia areata. The CDR3 is CASKSRALDEQYF. The CDR3 coding sequence is TGTGCCAGTAAGAGCAGGGCTCTCGACGAGCAGTACTTC.